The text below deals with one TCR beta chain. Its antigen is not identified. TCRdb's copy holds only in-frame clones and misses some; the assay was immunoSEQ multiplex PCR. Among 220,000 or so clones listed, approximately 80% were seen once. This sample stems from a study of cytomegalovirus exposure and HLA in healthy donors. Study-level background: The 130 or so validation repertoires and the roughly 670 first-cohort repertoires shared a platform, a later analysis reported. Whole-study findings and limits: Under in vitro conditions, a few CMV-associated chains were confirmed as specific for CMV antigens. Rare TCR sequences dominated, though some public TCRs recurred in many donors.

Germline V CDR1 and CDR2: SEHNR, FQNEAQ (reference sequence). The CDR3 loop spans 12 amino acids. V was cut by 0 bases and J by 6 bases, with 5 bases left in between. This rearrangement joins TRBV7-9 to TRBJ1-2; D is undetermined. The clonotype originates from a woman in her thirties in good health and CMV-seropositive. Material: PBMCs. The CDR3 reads CASSLAQNGYTF. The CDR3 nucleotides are TGTGCCAGCAGCTTAGCCCAAAATGGCTACACCTTC.